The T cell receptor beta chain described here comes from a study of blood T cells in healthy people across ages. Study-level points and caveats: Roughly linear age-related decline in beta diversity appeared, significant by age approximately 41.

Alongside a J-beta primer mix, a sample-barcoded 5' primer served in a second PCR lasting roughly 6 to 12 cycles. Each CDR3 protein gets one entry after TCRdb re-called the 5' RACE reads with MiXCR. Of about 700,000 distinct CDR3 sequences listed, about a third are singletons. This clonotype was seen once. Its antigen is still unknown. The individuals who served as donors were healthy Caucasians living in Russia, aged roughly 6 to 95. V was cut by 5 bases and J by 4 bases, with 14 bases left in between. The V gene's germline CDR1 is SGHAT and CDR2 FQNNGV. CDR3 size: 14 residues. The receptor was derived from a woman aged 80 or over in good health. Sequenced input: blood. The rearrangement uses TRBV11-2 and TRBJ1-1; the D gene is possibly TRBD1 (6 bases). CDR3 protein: CASSAFIGGTEAFF. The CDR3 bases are TGTGCCAGCAGCGCCTTTATAGGGGGCACTGAAGCTTTCTTT.